This entry concerns a single TCR beta chain. Libraries were prepared by immunoSEQ multiplex PCR; TCRdb keeps only in-frame clonotypes and omits some of them. Among 400,000 or so clones listed, approximately 96% were seen once. This specimen comes from a study of shared clonotypes between healthy human individuals. This TCR was sampled from a man under 40 in good health. What was sequenced was memory CD8+ T cells sorted from blood. Subset reported: CD45RO+ cells pooled with CCR7-negative TemRA cells.

The CDR3 reads CASSKTVAWSETQYF. In nucleotides, the CDR3 is TGTGCCAGCAGTAAGACAGTGGCCTGGTCTGAGACCCAGTACTTC. This chain uses TRBV28 with TRBJ2-5, with a weak D call TRBD1 (5 bases). Trimming took off 5 bases at V and 5 bases at J, with 18 bases between the two ends. The CDR3 is made up of 15 amino acids. The V gene's germline CDR1 is MDHEN and CDR2 SYDVKM.